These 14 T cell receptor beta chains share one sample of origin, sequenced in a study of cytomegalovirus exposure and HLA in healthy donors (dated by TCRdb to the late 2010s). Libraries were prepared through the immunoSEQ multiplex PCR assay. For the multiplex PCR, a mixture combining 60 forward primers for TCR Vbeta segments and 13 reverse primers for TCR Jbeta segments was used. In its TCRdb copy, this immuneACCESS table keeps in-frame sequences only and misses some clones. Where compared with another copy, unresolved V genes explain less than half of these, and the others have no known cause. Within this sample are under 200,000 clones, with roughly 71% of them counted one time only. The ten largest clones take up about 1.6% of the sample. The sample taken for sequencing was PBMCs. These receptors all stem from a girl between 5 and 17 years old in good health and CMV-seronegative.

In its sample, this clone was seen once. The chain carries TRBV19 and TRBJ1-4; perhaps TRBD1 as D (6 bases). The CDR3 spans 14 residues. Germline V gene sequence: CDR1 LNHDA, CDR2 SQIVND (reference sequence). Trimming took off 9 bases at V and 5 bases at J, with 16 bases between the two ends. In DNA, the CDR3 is TGTGCCAGCCAGCGACAGGACCTAAATGAAAAACTGTTTTTT. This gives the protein CASQRQDLNEKLFF.

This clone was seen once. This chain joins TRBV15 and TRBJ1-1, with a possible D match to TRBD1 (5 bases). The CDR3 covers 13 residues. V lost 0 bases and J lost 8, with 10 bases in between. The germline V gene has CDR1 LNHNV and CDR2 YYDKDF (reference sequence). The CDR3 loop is CATSRDPGGEAFF. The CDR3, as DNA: TGTGCCACCAGCAGAGATCCTGGGGGGGAAGCTTTCTTT.

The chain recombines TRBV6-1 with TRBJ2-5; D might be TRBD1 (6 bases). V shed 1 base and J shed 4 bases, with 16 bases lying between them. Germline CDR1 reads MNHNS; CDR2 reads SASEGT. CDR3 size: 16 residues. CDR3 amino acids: CASSEGVGGGLETQYF. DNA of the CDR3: TGTGCCAGCAGTGAAGGGGTAGGGGGTGGGCTAGAGACCCAGTACTTC.

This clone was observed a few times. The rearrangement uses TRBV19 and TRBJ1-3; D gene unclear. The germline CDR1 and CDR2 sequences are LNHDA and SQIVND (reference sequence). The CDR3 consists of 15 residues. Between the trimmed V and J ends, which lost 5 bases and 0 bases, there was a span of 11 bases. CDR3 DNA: TGTGCCAGTAGTGAAACAATCTCCTCTGGAAACACCATATATTTT. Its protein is CASSETISSGNTIYF.

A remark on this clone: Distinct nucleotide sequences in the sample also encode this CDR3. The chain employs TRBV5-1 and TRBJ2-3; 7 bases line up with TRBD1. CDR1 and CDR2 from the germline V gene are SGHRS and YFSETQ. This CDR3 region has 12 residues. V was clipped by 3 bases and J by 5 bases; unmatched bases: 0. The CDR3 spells CASSSGGDTQYF. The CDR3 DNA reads TGCGCCAGCAGCTCAGGGGGAGATACGCAGTATTTT.

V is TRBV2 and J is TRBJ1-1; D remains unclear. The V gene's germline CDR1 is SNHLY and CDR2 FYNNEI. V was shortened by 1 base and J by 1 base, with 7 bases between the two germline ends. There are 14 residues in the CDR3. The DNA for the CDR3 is TGTGCCAGCAGTGAAGGGGCGGGGAACACTGAAGCTTTCTTT. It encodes CASSEGAGNTEAFF.

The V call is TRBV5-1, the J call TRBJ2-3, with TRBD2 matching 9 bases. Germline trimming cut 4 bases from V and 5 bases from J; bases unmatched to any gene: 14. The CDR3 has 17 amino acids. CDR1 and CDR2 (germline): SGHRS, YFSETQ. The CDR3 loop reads CASSIAVGAGGQDTQYF. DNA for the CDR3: TGCGCCAGCAGCATCGCAGTGGGGGCGGGGGGGCAAGATACGCAGTATTTT.

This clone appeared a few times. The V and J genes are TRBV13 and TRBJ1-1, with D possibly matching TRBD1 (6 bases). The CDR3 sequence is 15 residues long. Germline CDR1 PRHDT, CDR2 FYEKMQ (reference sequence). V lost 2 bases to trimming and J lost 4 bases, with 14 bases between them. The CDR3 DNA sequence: TGTGCCAGCAGCTTAAGTGGGGGCCGGTTCACTGAAGCTTTCTTT. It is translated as CASSLSGGRFTEAFF.

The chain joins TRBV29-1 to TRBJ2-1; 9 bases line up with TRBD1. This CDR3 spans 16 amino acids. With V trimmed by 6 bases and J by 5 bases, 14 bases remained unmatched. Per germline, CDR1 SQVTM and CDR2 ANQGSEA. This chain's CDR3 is CSVRGKRDRANNEQFF. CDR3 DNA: TGCAGCGTCAGGGGAAAGAGGGACAGGGCCAACAATGAGCAGTTCTTC.

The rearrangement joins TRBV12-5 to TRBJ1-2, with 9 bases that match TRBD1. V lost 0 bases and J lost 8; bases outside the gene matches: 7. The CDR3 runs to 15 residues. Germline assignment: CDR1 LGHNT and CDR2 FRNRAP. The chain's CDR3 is CASGLVHGTGQGYTF. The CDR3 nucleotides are TGTGCTAGTGGTTTGGTACATGGGACAGGGCAGGGCTACACCTTC.

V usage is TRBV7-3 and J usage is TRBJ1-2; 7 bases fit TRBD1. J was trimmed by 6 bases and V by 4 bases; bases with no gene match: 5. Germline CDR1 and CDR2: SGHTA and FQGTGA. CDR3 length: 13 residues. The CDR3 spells CASSSRQGDGYTF. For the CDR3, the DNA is TGTGCCAGCAGCTCGAGACAGGGAGATGGCTACACCTTC.

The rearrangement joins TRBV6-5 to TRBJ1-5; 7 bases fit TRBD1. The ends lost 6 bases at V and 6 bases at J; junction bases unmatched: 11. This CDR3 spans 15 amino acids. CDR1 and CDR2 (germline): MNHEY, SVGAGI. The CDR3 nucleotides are TGTGCCAGCAGGCGCTCAACAGGGGATAGTCAGCCCCAGCATTTT. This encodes CASRRSTGDSQPQHF.

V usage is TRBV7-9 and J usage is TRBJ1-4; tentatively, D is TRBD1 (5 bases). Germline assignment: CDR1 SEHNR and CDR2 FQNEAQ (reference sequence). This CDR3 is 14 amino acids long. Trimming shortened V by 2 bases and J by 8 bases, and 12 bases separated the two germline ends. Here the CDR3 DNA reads TGTGCCAGCAGCTTATACGGACAAGACGAAAAACTGTTTTTT. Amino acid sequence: CASSLYGQDEKLFF.

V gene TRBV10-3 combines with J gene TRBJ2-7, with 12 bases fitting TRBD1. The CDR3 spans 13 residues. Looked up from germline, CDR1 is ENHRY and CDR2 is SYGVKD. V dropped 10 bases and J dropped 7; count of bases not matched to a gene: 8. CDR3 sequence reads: CASSGQGAWEQYF. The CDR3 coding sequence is TGTGCCAGCTCGGGACAGGGGGCTTGGGAGCAGTACTTC.